This T cell receptor (beta chain) emerged from a study of blood T cell repertoires in COVID-19. In the study overall: Samples came from the United States, Italy and Spain, spanning acute and convalescent COVID-19.

In the authors' workflow: Estimates of nucleated cell counts were drawn from the amplification of reference gene primers. Clones were sequenced by immunoSEQ multiplex PCR, and TCRdb holds only the in-frame ones, with some missing. Clonal size and the V and J genes are those of that table, whereas D and trimming came from the DNA. This table has roughly 250,000 clones, 70% to 90% appearing once. The CDR3 runs 16 residues. In germline, CDR1 is SGHRS, CDR2 YFSETQ. V was pared by 0 bases and J by 2 bases, with 14 bases between. Cohort 3 donors counted as recovered after two negative PCRs, clearance, or resolved symptoms.

The chain couples TRBV5-1 to TRBJ1-2; no firm D call. Sequences were obtained from PBMCs or T cells enriched from blood (not recorded which). This sequence was found in a woman aged 25 to 39 who had recovered from COVID-19. The CDR3 DNA reads TGCGCCAGCAGCTTGGACACATATTCAGGAAACTATGGCTACACCTTC. Translation: CASSLDTYSGNYGYTF. The whole variable domain, filled in from reference TRBV5-1 and TRBJ1-2, reads KAGVTQTPRYLIKTRGQQVTLSCSPISGHRSVSWYQQTPGQGLQFLFEYFSETQRNKGNFPGRFSGRQFSNSRSEMNVSTLELGDSALYLCASSLDTYSGNYGYTFGSGTRLTVV.